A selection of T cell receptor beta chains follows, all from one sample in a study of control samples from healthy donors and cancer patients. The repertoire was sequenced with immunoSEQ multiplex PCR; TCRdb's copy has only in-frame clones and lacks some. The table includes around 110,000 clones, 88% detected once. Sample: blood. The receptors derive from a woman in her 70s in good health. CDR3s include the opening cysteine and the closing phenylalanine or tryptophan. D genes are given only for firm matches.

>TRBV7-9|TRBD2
CASSLARAMGLANEQFF
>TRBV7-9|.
CASSLDAGPTGELFF
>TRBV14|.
CASSASDGYGYTF
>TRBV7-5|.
CARSLGGLAGLHEQFF
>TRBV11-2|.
CASSLGATQPQHF
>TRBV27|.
CASSFRDGEQYF
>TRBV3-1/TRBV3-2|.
CASSQYQGLNYGYTF
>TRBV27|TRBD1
CASSLTTGKAFF
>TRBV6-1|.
CASSDVYRADYGYTF
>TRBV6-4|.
CASSATSYNEQFF
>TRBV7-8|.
CASSLGGVDGYTF
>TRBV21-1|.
CASSEETEAFF
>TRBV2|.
CASSEGPLDYEQYF
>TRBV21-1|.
CASVRQHSNQPQHF
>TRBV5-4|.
CASSLGGYNNEQFF
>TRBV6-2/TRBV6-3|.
CASSYPGAGAGANVLTF
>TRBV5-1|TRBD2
CASSGKRGDQETQYF
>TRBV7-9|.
CASSPRAFEETQYF
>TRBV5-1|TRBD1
CASSLQGDGQPQHF
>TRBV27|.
CASSPGQILNTEAFF
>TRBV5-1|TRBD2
CASSTGLATGELFF
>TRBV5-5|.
CASSLGDTTYEQYF
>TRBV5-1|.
CASSPDPTGGNTEAFF
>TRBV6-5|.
CASSYSLDSKGYTF
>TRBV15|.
CATSRNLQGSGNTIYF
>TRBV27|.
CASKGDSAEAFF
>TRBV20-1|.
CSASTEQGNTIYF
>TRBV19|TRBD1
CASSIGGTGGFEKLFF
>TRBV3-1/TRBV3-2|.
CASTLGGYEQYF
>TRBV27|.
CASSPFEGDTDTQYF
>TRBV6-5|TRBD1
CASSTGGQGGSPLHF
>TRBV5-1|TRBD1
CASRQQGGGTEAFF
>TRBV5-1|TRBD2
CASSLVGTGAGPTGELFF
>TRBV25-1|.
CASSEVGAYSTEAFF
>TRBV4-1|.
CASSRRGLLIQNTEAFF
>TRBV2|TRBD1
CASTGGQGGTEAFF
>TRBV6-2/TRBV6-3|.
CASSYDGRWGSGANVLTF
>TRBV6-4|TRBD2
CASSELAGGLNEQFF
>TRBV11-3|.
CASSLGSPVGGGNIQYF
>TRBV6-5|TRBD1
CASARDRGQYEQYF
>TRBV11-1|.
CASSAGTNNEQFF
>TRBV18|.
CASSMTPGAGNTIYF
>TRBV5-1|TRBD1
CASSLSQGAGYEQYF
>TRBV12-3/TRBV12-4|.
CASRNSNTGELFF
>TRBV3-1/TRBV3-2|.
CASSQAWPGMGLTDTQYF